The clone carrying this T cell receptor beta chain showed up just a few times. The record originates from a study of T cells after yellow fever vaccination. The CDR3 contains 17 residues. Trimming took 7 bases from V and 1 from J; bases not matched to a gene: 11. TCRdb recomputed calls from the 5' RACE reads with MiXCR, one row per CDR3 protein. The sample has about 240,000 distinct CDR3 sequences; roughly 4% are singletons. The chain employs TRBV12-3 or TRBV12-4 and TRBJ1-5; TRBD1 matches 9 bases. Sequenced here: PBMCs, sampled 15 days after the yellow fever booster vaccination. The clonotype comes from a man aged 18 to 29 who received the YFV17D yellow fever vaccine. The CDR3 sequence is CASTLRGQGGSNQPQHF. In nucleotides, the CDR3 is TGTGCCAGCACCCTGCGGGGACAGGGTGGGAGCAATCAGCCCCAGCATTTT.